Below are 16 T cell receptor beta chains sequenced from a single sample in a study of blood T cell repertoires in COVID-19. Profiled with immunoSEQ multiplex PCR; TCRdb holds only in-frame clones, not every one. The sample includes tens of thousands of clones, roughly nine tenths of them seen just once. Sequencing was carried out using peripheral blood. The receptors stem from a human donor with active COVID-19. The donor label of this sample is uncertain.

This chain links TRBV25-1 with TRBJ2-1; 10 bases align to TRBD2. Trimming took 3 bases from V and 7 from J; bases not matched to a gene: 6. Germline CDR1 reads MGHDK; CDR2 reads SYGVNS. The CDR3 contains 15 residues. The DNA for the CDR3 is TGTGCCAGCAGTGATCCTAGCGGGAGTTGGAATGAGCAGTTCTTC. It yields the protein CASSDPSGSWNEQFF.

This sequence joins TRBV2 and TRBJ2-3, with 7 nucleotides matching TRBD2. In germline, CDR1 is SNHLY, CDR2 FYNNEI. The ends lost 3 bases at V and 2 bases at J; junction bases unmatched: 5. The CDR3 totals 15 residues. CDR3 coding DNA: TGTGCCAGCAGTGAGCAGGGAGGGGACACAGATACGCAGTATTTT. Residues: CASSEQGGDTDTQYF.

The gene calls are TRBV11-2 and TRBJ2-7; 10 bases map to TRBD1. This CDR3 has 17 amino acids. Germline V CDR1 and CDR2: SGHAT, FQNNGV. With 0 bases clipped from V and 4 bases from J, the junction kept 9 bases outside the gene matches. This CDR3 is CASSLEGGTGVVYEQYF. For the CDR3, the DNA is TGTGCCAGCAGCTTAGAGGGTGGGACAGGGGTCGTTTACGAGCAGTACTTC.

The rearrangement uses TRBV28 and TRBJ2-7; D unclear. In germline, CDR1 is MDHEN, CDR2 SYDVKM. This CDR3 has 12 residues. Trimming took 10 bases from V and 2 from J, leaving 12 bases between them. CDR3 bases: TGTGCCACCAGGCAGTCGACCTACGAGCAGTACTTC. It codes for CATRQSTYEQYF.

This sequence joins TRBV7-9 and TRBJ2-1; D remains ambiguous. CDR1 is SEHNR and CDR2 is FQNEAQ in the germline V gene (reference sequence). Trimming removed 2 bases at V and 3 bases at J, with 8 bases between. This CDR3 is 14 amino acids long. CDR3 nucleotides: TGTGCCAGCAGCTTAATGACTGACTACAATGAGCAGTTCTTC. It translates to CASSLMTDYNEQFF.

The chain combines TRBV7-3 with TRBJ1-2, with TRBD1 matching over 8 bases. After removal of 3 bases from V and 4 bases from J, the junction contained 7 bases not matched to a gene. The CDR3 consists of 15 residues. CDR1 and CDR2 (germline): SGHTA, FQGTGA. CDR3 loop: CASSLAPGQGYGYTF. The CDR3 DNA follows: TGTGCCAGCAGCTTGGCTCCCGGACAGGGCTATGGCTACACCTTC.

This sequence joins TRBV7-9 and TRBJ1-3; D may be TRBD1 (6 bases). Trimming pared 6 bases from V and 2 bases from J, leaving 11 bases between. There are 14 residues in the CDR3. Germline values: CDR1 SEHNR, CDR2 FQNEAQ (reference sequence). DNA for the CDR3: TGTGCCAGCAGTATACAGGGTACTGGAAACACCATATATTTT. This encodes CASSIQGTGNTIYF.

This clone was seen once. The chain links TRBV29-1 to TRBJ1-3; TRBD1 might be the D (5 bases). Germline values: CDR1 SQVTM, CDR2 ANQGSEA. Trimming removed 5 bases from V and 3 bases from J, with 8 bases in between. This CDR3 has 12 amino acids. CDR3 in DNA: TGCAGCGTTCTCAGGGATGGAAACACCATATATTTT. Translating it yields CSVLRDGNTIYF.

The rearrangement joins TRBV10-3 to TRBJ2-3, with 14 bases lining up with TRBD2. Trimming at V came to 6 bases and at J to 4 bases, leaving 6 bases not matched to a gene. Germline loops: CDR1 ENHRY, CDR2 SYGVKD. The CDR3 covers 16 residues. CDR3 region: CAISGGLAGVADTQYF. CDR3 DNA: TGTGCCATCAGCGGGGGACTAGCGGGAGTGGCAGATACGCAGTATTTT.

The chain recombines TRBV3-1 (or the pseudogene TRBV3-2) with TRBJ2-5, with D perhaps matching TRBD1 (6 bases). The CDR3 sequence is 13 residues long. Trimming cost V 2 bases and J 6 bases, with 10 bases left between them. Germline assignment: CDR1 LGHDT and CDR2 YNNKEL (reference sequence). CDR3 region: CASSQRTEKTQYF. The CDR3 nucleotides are TGTGCCAGCAGCCAAAGGACAGAAAAGACCCAGTACTTC.

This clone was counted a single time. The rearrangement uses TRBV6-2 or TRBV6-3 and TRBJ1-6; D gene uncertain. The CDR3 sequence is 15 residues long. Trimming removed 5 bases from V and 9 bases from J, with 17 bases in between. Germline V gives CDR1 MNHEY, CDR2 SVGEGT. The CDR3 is CASSPRLVTTSPLHF. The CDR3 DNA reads TGTGCCAGCAGTCCCCGACTTGTAACCACTTCACCCCTCCACTTT.

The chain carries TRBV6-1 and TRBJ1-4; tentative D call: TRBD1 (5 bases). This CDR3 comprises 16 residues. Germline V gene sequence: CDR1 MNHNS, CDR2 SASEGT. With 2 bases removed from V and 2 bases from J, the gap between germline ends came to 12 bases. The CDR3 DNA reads TGTGCCAGCAGTGAACAGGGTTTAGGGACTAATGAAAAACTGTTTTTT. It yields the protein CASSEQGLGTNEKLFF.

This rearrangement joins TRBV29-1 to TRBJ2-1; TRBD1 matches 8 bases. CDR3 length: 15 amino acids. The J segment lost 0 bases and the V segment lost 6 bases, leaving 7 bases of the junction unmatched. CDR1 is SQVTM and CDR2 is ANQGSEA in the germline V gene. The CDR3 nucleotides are TGCAGCGTACAGACAGGGGTGACCTCCTACAATGAGCAGTTCTTC. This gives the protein CSVQTGVTSYNEQFF.

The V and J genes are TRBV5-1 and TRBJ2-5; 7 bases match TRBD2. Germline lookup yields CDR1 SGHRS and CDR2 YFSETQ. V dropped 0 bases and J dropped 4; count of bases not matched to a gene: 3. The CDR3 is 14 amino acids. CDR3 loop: CASSLAASGETQYF. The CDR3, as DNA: TGCGCCAGCAGCTTGGCGGCTAGCGGAGAGACCCAGTACTTC. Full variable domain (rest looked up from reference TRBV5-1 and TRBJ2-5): KAGVTQTPRYLIKTRGQQVTLSCSPISGHRSVSWYQQTPGQGLQFLFEYFSETQRNKGNFPGRFSGRQFSNSRSEMNVSTLELGDSALYLCASSLAASGETQYFGPGTRLLVL.

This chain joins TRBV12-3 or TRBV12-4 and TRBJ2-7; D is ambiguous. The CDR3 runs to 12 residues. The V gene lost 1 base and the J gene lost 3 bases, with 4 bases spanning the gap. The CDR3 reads CASSLGSYEQYF. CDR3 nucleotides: TGTGCCAGCAGTTTAGGCAGCTACGAGCAGTACTTC.

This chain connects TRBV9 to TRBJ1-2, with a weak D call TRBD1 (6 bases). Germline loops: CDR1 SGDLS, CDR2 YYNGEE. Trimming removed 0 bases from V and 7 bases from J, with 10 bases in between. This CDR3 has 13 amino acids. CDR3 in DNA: TGTGCCAGCAGCGTAGGAGGGGGGGCTGGCTACACCTTC. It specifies CASSVGGGAGYTF.